These 11 T cell receptor beta chains share one sample of origin, sequenced in a study of cytomegalovirus exposure and HLA in healthy donors. The primer mix had 60 Vbeta and 13 Jbeta primers. The data were produced by immunoSEQ multiplex PCR, yet TCRdb's version contains in-frame clones alone and is incomplete. The sample's table shows around 75,000 clones. Specimen: PBMCs. The receptors shown here come from a boy between 10 and 17 years old in good health and CMV-seronegative.

The V call is TRBV4-1, the J call TRBJ2-7; 14 bases match TRBD2. Germline-derived CDR1 and CDR2 are MGHRA and YSYEKL. The CDR3 covers 16 residues. The V segment lost 4 bases and the J segment 3 bases; nucleotides outside the gene matches: 5. DNA for the CDR3: TGCGCCAGCAGCCTAGGGACTAGCGGGGGTTTCTACGAGCAGTACTTC. Its translation is CASSLGTSGGFYEQYF.

V is TRBV7-9 and J is TRBJ2-5; 14 bases match TRBD2. V lost 2 bases, J lost 4 bases, and 3 bases stayed unmatched. There are 16 residues in the CDR3. Per the germline V gene, CDR1 is SEHNR and CDR2 is FQNEAQ (reference sequence). CDR3 loop: CASSLTGLAGAETQYF. The CDR3 nucleotides are TGTGCCAGCAGCTTAACGGGACTAGCGGGAGCAGAGACCCAGTACTTC. The full variable domain, its missing parts supplied by reference TRBV7-9 and TRBJ2-5, is DTGVSQNPRHKITKRGQNVTFRCDPISEHNRLYWYRQTLGQGPEFLTYFQNEAQLEKSRLLSDRFSAERPKGSFSTLEIQRTEQGDSAMYLCASSLTGLAGAETQYFGPGTRLLVL.

V gene TRBV29-1 combines with J gene TRBJ1-3; TRBD1 aligns across 9 bases. The trim removed 7 bases at V and 4 bases at J, leaving 2 bases unmatched. The CDR3 is 12 residues long. Germline V gene data show CDR1 as SQVTM and CDR2 as ANQGSEA. The CDR3 DNA is TGCAGCGGGACAGGGGTCGGAAACACCATATATTTT. Its translation: CSGTGVGNTIYF.

V and J are TRBV28 and TRBJ1-6; D might be TRBD1 (5 bases). This CDR3 contains 13 residues. Germline V gives CDR1 MDHEN, CDR2 SYDVKM. V gave up 4 bases and J gave up 10 bases, with 11 bases separating them. In DNA form, the CDR3 reads TGTGCCAGCAGTTCAGGGTCTGGGTCACCCCTCCACTTT. Protein sequence: CASSSGSGSPLHF.

The V call is TRBV6-1, the J call TRBJ1-1, with 9 bases matching TRBD1. The length of the CDR3 is 13 residues. V dropped 6 bases and J dropped 4; count of bases not matched to a gene: 3. Germline V gene data show CDR1 as MNHNS and CDR2 as SASEGT. CDR3 sequence: CASRTGGSTEAFF. The DNA for the CDR3 is TGTGCCAGCAGGACAGGGGGGAGCACTGAAGCTTTCTTT.

V gene TRBV2 combines with J gene TRBJ1-5, with 8 positions matching TRBD1. V shed 2 bases and J 3 bases; nucleotides not matched to a gene: 6. The CDR3 contains 16 residues. From germline, CDR1 is SNHLY and CDR2 FYNNEI. The chain's CDR3 is CASSEYGRGLNQPQHF. The CDR3 DNA follows: TGTGCCAGCAGTGAATATGGCAGGGGGCTCAATCAGCCCCAGCATTTT.

V is TRBV19 and J is TRBJ2-1; no clear D. This CDR3 is built from 12 residues. Germline assignment: CDR1 LNHDA and CDR2 SQIVND (reference sequence). Trimming took off 9 bases at V and 4 bases at J, with 10 bases between the two ends. The CDR3 loop is CASAPSYNEQFF. In DNA, the CDR3 is TGTGCCAGCGCGCCGAGTTACAATGAGCAGTTCTTC.

The rearrangement uses TRBV13 and TRBJ1-2; no definite D call. V was cut by 5 bases and J by 6 bases, with 22 bases left in between. Germline V CDR1 and CDR2: PRHDT, FYEKMQ (reference sequence). This CDR3 is 16 amino acids long. CDR3 bases: TGTGCCAGCAGCCCACCCTGGCCGACCCGGGAGGATGGCTACACCTTC. Protein product: CASSPPWPTREDGYTF.

The chain carries TRBV30 and TRBJ2-7; perhaps TRBD2 as D (5 bases). The length of the CDR3 is 14 residues. The ends were cut back, 2 bases at V and 5 bases at J, with 16 bases in the middle. The germline V gene has CDR1 GTSNPN and CDR2 SVGIG (reference sequence). This chain's CDR3 is CAWSLGTGIDEQYF. The CDR3 region has the DNA TGTGCCTGGAGTTTGGGTACGGGGATCGACGAGCAGTACTTC.

The chain is built from TRBV6-1 and TRBJ2-7; 11 nucleotides align to TRBD2. The CDR3 loop spans 14 amino acids. Germline V gene sequence: CDR1 MNHNS, CDR2 SASEGT. Germline trimming cut 4 bases from V and 7 bases from J; bases unmatched to any gene: 6. This CDR3 is CASSVLAGVGEQYF. In DNA, the CDR3 is TGTGCCAGCAGTGTACTAGCGGGAGTTGGGGAGCAGTACTTC.

The V and J genes are TRBV25-1 and TRBJ2-5; D is possibly TRBD1 (6 bases). Gene TRBJ2-7 matches the end of the DNA better, so the J call may be wrong. Germline V gives CDR1 MGHDK, CDR2 SYGVNS. This CDR3 has 14 residues. CDR3 in DNA: TGTGCCAGCAGTTTTCACAGGGCTGAAGGCGAGCAGTACTTC. Residues: CASSFHRAEGEQYF.